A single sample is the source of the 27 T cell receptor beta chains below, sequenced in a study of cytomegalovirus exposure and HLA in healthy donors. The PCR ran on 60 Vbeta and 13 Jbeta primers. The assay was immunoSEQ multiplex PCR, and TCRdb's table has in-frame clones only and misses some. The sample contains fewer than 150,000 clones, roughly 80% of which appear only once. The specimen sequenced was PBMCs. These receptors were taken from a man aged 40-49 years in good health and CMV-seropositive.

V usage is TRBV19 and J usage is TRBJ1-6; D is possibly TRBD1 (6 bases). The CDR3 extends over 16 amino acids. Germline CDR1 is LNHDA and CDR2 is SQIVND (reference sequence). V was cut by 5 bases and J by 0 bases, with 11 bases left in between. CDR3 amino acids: CASSLDSNSYNSPLHF. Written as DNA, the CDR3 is TGTGCCAGTAGTTTGGACAGCAACTCCTATAATTCACCCCTCCACTTT. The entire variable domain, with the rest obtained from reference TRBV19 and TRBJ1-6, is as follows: DGGITQSPKYLFRKEGQNVTLSCEQNLNHDAMYWYRQDPGQGLRLIYYSQIVNDFQKGDIAEGYSVSREKKESFPLTVTSAQKNPTAFYLCASSLDSNSYNSPLHFGNGTRLTVT.

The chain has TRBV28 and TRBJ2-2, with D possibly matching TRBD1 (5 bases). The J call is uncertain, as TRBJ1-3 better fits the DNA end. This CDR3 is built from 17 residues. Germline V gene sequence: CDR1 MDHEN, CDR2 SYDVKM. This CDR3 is CASSFVTRGRSGNTIYF. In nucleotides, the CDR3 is TGTGCCAGCAGTTTCGTGACGCGGGGCAGGTCTGGAAACACCATATATTTT.

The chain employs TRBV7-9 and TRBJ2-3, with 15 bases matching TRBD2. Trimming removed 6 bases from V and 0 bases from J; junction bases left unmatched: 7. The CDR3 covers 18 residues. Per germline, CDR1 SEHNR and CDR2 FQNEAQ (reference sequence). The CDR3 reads CASSRTSGRGTSTDTQYF. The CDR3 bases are TGTGCCAGCAGTCGGACTAGCGGGAGGGGGACTAGCACAGATACGCAGTATTTT.

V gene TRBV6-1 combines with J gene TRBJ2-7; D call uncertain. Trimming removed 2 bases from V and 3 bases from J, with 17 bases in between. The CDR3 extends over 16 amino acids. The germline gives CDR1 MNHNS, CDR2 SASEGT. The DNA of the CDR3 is TGTGCCAGCAGTGAACCCGTTGGAGAAGCCTACTACGAGCAGTACTTC. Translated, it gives CASSEPVGEAYYEQYF.

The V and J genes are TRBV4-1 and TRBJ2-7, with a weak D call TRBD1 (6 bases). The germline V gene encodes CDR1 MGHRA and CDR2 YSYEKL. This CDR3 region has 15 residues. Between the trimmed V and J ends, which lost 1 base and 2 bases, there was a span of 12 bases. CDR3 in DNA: TGCGCCAGCAGCCAAGCAGTTGACAGGACCTACGAGCAGTACTTC. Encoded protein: CASSQAVDRTYEQYF.

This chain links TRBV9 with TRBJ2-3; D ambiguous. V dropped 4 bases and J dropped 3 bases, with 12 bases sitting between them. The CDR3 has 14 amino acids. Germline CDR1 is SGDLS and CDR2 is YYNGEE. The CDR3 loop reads CASSPFSSTDTQYF. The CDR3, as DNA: TGTGCCAGCAGCCCCTTCTCGTCGACAGATACGCAGTATTTT.

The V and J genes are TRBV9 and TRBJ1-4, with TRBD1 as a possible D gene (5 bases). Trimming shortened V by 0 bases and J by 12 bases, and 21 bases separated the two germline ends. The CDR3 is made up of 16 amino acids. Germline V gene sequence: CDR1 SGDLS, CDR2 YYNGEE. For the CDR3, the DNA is TGTGCCAGCAGCGTAGGATTGGGGGGTCTCGGAGGGGAACTGTTTTTT. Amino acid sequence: CASSVGLGGLGGELFF.

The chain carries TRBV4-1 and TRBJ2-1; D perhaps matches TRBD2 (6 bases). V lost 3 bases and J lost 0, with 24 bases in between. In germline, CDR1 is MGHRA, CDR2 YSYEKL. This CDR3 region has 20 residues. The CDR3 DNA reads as TGCGCCAGCAGCCAGGCCGGGACTGCCTCCTCGCTAACCTCCTACAATGAGCAGTTCTTC. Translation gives CASSQAGTASSLTSYNEQFF.

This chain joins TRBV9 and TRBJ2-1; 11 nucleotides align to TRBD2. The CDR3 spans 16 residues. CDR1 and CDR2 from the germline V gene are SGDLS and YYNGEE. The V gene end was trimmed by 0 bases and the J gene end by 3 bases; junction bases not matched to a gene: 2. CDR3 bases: TGTGCCAGCAGCGTAGGACTAGCGGGACTCTACAATGAGCAGTTCTTC. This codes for CASSVGLAGLYNEQFF. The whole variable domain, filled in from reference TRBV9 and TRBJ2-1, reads DSGVTQTPKHLITATGQRVTLRCSPRSGDLSVYWYQQSLDQGLQFLIQYYNGEERAKGNILERFSAQQFPDLHSELNLSSLELGDSALYFCASSVGLAGLYNEQFFGPGTRLTVL.

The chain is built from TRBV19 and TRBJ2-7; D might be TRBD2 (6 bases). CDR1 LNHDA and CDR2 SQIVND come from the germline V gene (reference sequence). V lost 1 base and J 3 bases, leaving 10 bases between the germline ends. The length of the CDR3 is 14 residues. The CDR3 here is CASSIGTGGYEQYF. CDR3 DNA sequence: TGTGCCAGTAGTATAGGGACCGGGGGCTACGAGCAGTACTTC.

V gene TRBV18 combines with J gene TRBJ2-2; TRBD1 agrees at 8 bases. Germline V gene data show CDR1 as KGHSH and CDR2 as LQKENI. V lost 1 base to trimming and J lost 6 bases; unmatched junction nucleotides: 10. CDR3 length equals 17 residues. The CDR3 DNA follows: TGTGCCAGCTCACCACGCAAACAGGGGGGAGTCGCCGGGGAGCTGTTTTTT. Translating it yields CASSPRKQGGVAGELFF.

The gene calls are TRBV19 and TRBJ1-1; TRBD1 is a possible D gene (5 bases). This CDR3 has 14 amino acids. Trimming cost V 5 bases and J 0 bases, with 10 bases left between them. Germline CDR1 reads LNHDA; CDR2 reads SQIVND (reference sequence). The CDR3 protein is CASSERQLNTEAFF. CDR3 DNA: TGTGCCAGTAGTGAGAGACAGCTGAACACTGAAGCTTTCTTT.

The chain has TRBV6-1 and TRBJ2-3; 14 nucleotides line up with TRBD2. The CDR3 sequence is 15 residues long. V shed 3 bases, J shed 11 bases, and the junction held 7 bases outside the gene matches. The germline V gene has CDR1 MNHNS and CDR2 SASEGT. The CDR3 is CASSDPGLAGEGQYF. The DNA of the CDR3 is TGTGCCAGCAGTGATCCGGGACTAGCGGGAGAGGGGCAGTATTTT.

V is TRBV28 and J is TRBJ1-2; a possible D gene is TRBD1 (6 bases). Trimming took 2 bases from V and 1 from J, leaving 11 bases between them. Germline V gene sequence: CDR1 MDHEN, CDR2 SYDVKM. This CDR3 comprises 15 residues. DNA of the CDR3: TGTGCCAGCAGTTTAGACCAGGGGCTTAACTATGGCTACACCTTC. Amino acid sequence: CASSLDQGLNYGYTF.

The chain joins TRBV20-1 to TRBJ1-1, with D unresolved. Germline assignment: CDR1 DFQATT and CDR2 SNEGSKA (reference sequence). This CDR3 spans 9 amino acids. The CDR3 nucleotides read TGCAGCCCTCACGGTGAAGCTTTCTTT. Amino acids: CSPHGEAFF.

As DNA, the CDR3 is TGTGCCAGTAGTATGGGACAGGGGCATACGCAGTATTTT. It is translated as CASSMGQGHTQYF. V usage is TRBV19 and J usage is TRBJ2-3, with TRBD1 matching over 10 bases. Germline CDR1 reads LNHDA; CDR2 reads SQIVND (reference sequence). V dropped 3 bases and J dropped 7; count of bases not matched to a gene: 1. The CDR3 consists of 13 residues.

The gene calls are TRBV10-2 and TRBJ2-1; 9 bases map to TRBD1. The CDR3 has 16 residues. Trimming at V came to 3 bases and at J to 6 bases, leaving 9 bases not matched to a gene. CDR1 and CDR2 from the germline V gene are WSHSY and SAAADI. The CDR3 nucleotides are TGCGCCAGCAGTGAAAGGCCGGGACAGGGCTTCAATGAGCAGTTCTTC. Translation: CASSERPGQGFNEQFF.

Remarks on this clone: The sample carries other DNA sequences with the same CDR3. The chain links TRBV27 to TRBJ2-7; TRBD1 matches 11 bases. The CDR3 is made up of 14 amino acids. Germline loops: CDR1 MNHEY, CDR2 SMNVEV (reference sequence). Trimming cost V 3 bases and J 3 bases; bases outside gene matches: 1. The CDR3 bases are TGTGCCAGCAGTTTTGGGACAGGGGGCTACGAGCAGTACTTC. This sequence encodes CASSFGTGGYEQYF.

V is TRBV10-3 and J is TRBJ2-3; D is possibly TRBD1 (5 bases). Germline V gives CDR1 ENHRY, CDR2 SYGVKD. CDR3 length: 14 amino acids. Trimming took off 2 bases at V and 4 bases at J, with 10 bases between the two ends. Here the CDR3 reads CAISETAGSDTQYF. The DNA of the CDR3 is TGTGCCATCAGTGAGACGGCAGGGTCAGATACGCAGTATTTT.

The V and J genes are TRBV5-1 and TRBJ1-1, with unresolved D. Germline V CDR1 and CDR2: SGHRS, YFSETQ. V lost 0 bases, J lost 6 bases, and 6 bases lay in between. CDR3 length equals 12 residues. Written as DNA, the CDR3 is TGCGCCAGCAGCTTGGAGGGAGCTGAAGCTTTCTTT. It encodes CASSLEGAEAFF.

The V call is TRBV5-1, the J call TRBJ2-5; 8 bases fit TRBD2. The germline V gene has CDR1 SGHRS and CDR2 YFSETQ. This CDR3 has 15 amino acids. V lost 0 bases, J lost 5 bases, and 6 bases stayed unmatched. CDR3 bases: TGCGCCAGCAGCTTGGAGACTAGCGCTTGGGAGACCCAGTACTTC. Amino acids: CASSLETSAWETQYF. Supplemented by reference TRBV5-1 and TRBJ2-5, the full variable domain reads KAGVTQTPRYLIKTRGQQVTLSCSPISGHRSVSWYQQTPGQGLQFLFEYFSETQRNKGNFPGRFSGRQFSNSRSEMNVSTLELGDSALYLCASSLETSAWETQYFGPGTRLLVL.

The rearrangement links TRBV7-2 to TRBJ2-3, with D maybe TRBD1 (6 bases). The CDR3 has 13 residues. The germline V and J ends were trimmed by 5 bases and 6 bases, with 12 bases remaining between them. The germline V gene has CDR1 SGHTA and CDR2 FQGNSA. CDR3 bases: TGTGCCAGCAGCACAACCCAGGGGGATACGCAGTATTTT. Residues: CASSTTQGDTQYF.

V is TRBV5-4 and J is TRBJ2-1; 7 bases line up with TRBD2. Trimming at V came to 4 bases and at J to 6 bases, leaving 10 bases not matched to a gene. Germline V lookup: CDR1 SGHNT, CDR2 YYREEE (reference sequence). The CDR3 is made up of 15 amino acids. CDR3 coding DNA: TGTGCCAGCAGCAGAGGACTAGATCAGGTCAATGAGCAGTTCTTC. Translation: CASSRGLDQVNEQFF.

CDR3 amino acids: CASSSHRSGETQYF. The CDR3 DNA sequence: TGTGCCAGCAGTTCTCACAGAAGCGGGGAGACCCAGTACTTC. J is TRBJ2-5 and V is TRBV27, with D possibly being TRBD2 (6 bases). Trimming removed 4 bases from V and 5 bases from J, with 14 bases in between. Germline CDR1 MNHEY, CDR2 SMNVEV (reference sequence). The CDR3 consists of 14 residues.

CDR3 loop: CASSYSGGNTIYF. The CDR3 nucleotides read TGTGCCAGCAGTTACTCCGGTGGAAACACCATATATTTT. This rearrangement joins TRBV6-5 to TRBJ1-3; no definite D call. With 0 bases removed from V and 3 bases from J, the gap between germline ends came to 3 bases. CDR3 length equals 13 residues. The germline gives CDR1 MNHEY, CDR2 SVGAGI.

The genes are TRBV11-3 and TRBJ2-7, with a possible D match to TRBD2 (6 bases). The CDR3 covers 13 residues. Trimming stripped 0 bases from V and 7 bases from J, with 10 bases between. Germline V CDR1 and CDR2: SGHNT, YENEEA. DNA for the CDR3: TGTGCCAGCAGCTTAGACTACCGGGGGGAGCAGTACTTC. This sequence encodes CASSLDYRGEQYF.

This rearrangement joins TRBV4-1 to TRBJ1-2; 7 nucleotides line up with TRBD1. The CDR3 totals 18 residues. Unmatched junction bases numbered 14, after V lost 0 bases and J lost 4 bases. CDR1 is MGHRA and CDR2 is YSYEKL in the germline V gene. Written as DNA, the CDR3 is TGCGCCAGCAGCCAAGATGAGAGGGGGCGCCTCCCCACCTATGGCTACACCTTC. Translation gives CASSQDERGRLPTYGYTF.